The 5 T cell receptor beta chains reported below all come from one sample, sequenced in a study of PD-1 blockade in classical Hodgkin lymphoma. As to time point: cycle 4 day 1 (C4D1), after more than 5 weeks of nivolumab. Each patient's relapse followed autologous stem cell transplantation, and brentuximab vedotin exposure varied. TCRdb's copy holds only in-frame clones and misses some; the assay was immunoSEQ multiplex PCR. The sample gives some 95,000 clones, 90% of which show up once; around 2.9% is in the top ten. This material consisted of peripheral blood mononuclear cells (PBMCs), taken before the fourth cycle of nivolumab. These receptors all come from a human donor with classical Hodgkin lymphoma.

The V gene is TRBV5-6, the J gene TRBJ1-6; TRBD1 agrees at 10 bases. This CDR3 is built from 17 residues. CDR1 SGHDT and CDR2 YYEEEE come from the germline V gene. Trimming cost V 0 bases and J 10 bases; bases outside gene matches: 10. The CDR3 coding sequence is TGTGCCAGCAGCTTGGGGGAATCGGGACAGGGGAGATCACCCCTCCACTTT. Encoded protein: CASSLGESGQGRSPLHF.

The chain combines TRBV6-6 with TRBJ2-3; 7 nucleotides agree with TRBD2. Trimming at V came to 5 bases and at J to 0 bases, leaving 5 bases not matched to a gene. Per germline, CDR1 MNHNY and CDR2 SVGAGI (reference sequence). CDR3 length equals 15 residues. In DNA, the CDR3 is TGTGCCAGCAGTGAGGGAGCGGGGAGCACAGATACGCAGTATTTT. Its protein product is CASSEGAGSTDTQYF.

J is TRBJ2-3 and V is TRBV7-2, with D uncertain. Germline V gene data show CDR1 as SGHTA and CDR2 as FQGNSA. V lost 1 base, J lost 6 bases, and 11 bases lay in between. The CDR3 is 14 amino acids. CDR3 amino acids: CASSLGLYMDTQYF. As DNA, the CDR3 is TGTGCCAGCAGCTTAGGACTTTACATGGATACGCAGTATTTT.

The chain joins TRBV11-2 to TRBJ1-4; 10 bases align to TRBD1. The J segment lost 6 bases and the V segment lost 5 bases, leaving 12 bases of the junction unmatched. The CDR3 covers 17 residues. The V gene's germline CDR1 is SGHAT and CDR2 FQNNGV. The CDR3 nucleotides read TGTGCCAGCAGCCCGGGACAGGGGAAAAGGAGGGATGAAAAACTGTTTTTT. Translation: CASSPGQGKRRDEKLFF.

The CDR3 DNA is TGTGCCAGCAGCTTCGCCGGAGACGAGCAGTACTTC. This codes for CASSFAGDEQYF. V and J are TRBV7-9 and TRBJ2-7; no reliable D call. Germline CDR1 is SEHNR and CDR2 is FQNEAQ (reference sequence). V shed 3 bases and J shed 5 bases, with 8 bases lying between them. This CDR3 has 12 residues.